Each of the 2 T cell receptor beta chains below was sequenced from the same sample in a study of shared clonotypes between healthy human individuals. Data came from immunoSEQ multiplex PCR; TCRdb stores just in-frame clones and leaves some out. The sample consists of around 1,100,000 clones, roughly 80% of them appearing once. The material sequenced was memory CD4+ T cells from PBMCs. Described subset: CD45RA-negative fraction. These receptors all stem from a young man in good health. Some clones in this sample may be carry-over from other donors' samples.

A remark on this clone: The junction does not match germline at one end; this may be a read error. The chain has TRBV2 and TRBJ2-5; TRBD1 matches at 10 bases. Germline V lookup: CDR1 SNHLY, CDR2 FYNNEI. The CDR3 totals 14 residues. The DNA for the CDR3 is TGCGCCAGCCGGGGACAGGGGCTTGATTGGGAGCAGTACTTC. Protein product: CASRGQGLDWEQYF.

A note on this clone: The sample contains more than one DNA sequence encoding this CDR3. V gene TRBV5-1 combines with J gene TRBJ2-2, with D perhaps matching TRBD1 (5 bases). With 4 bases removed from V and 1 base from J, the gap between germline ends came to 11 bases. Looked up from germline, CDR1 is SGHRS and CDR2 is YFSETQ. The CDR3 has 15 amino acids. CDR3 sequence (DNA): TGCGCCAGCAGCATCCCAACAGGGAACACCGGGGAGCTGTTTTTT. Translated: CASSIPTGNTGELFF.